The 9 T cell receptor beta chains below all came from one sample that was sequenced in a study of blood T cell repertoires in COVID-19. The protocol was immunoSEQ multiplex PCR, while the TCRdb copy is restricted to in-frame clones and leaves out a portion. Of over 150,000 clones listed, more than 75% are singletons. The sequenced sample was peripheral blood. These receptors were obtained from a man between 40 and 49 years old with acute or convalescent COVID-19.

V usage is TRBV28 and J usage is TRBJ1-3, with 7 bases identical to TRBD1. V was clipped by 1 base and J by 0 bases; unmatched bases: 6. CDR1 and CDR2 from the germline V gene are MDHEN and SYDVKM. The CDR3 is 17 residues long. As DNA, the CDR3 is TGTGCCAGCAGTTTATTGGCAGGGGGAAACTCTGGAAACACCATATATTTT. It specifies CASSLLAGGNSGNTIYF.

The gene calls are TRBV7-2 and TRBJ1-3; D gene uncertain. V lost 3 bases and J 2 bases, leaving 11 bases between the germline ends. This CDR3 is 15 amino acids long. The germline gives CDR1 SGHTA, CDR2 FQGNSA. The CDR3 loop is CASSLKLLPGNTIYF. CDR3 nucleotides: TGTGCCAGCAGCTTGAAACTTTTACCTGGAAACACCATATATTTT.

This chain links TRBV4-3 with TRBJ2-5; maybe TRBD2 (5 bases). The CDR3 is 13 residues long. Germline V gene data show CDR1 as LGHNA and CDR2 as YSLEER. The V and J ends lost 0 bases and 4 bases respectively, with 6 bases between them. For the CDR3, the DNA is TGCGCCAGCAGCCAAGAACTAGGAGAGACCCAGTACTTC. Amino acid sequence: CASSQELGETQYF.

The CDR3 coding sequence is TGTGCCATCAGTGAAAACCCGGAGGGCGGCTACACCTTC. Residues: CAISENPEGGYTF. The V gene is TRBV10-3, the J gene TRBJ1-2; D gene ambiguous. From germline, CDR1 is ENHRY and CDR2 SYGVKD. The CDR3 sequence is 13 residues long. Trimming removed 3 bases from V and 8 bases from J, with 13 bases in between.

The genes are TRBV6-2 or TRBV6-3 and TRBJ2-1; 7 positions agree with TRBD2. With 4 bases clipped from V and 10 bases from J, the junction kept 7 bases outside the gene matches. This CDR3 contains 13 residues. Per the germline V gene, CDR1 is MNHEY and CDR2 is SVGEGT. The DNA for the CDR3 is TGTGCCAGCAGTTGGCAGGGTAGCGGGGAGCAGTTCTTC. Protein: CASSWQGSGEQFF.

The V gene is TRBV7-9, the J gene TRBJ1-1; D may be TRBD1 (5 bases). V was trimmed by 1 base and J by 4 bases, leaving 10 bases between them. This CDR3 has 14 amino acids. In germline, CDR1 is SEHNR, CDR2 FQNEAQ (reference sequence). The CDR3 nucleotides read TGTGCCAGCAGCTTAGTTGACGGGGGCACTGAAGCTTTCTTT. Translated, it gives CASSLVDGGTEAFF.

This clone is a singleton in its sample. J is TRBJ1-4 and V is TRBV28; 7 nucleotides match TRBD1. The germline CDR1 and CDR2 sequences are MDHEN and SYDVKM. V trimming: 10 bases; J trimming: 11 bases; junction bases outside the gene matches: 10. The length of the CDR3 is 12 residues. CDR3 bases: TGTGCCACCGCCAGGGACAGTATTAAACTGTTTTTT. Translated, it gives CATARDSIKLFF.

CDR3 amino acids: CASSWSEGESGYTF. Here the CDR3 DNA reads TGTGCCAGCAGCTGGTCGGAAGGGGAAAGCGGCTACACCTTC. This chain joins TRBV7-9 and TRBJ1-2; maybe TRBD1 (5 bases). Trimming stripped 4 bases from V and 8 bases from J, with 17 bases between. The CDR3 extends over 14 amino acids. Germline-derived CDR1 and CDR2 are SEHNR and FQNEAQ (reference sequence).

CDR3 sequence (DNA): TGTGCCAGCAGACAGGGTCCGGTGAATACGCAGTATTTT. This codes for CASRQGPVNTQYF. This chain joins TRBV6-5 and TRBJ2-3, with a weak D call TRBD1 (6 bases). The CDR3 has 13 amino acids. Germline-derived CDR1 and CDR2 are MNHEY and SVGAGI. V lost 6 bases, J lost 7 bases, and 14 bases lay in between.